These T cell receptor beta chains were read from a single sample in a study of OX40 agonist ivuxolimab in advanced cancers. Generated by immunoSEQ multiplex PCR, the TCRdb table keeps only in-frame clones and is missing some. The sample includes 60,000 to 70,000 clones, 80% to 90% of them seen just once. Sequenced material: CD4+ or CD8+ T cells sorted from blood, taken in a trial of the OX40 agonist ivuxolimab. These receptors were taken from an adult with an advanced solid tumor such as melanoma, head and neck, liver or kidney cancer. Each CDR3 is given with its conserved first and last residue. A D gene is named only where the DNA matches it firmly.

>TRBV19|-|TRBJ2-3
CASSNQLAWPGDTQYF
>TRBV7-9|-|TRBJ2-1
CASSPYLGEPRNEQFF
>TRBV27|-|TRBJ2-2
CASSDTNTGELFF
>TRBV28|-|TRBJ1-3
CASRPLGVGNTIYF
>TRBV2|TRBD1|TRBJ1-4
CASSEDRADEKLFF
>TRBV7-9|TRBD1|TRBJ2-3
CASLQGLAGLTLFTDTQYF
>TRBV29-1|-|TRBJ2-7
CSVEDSSSYEQYF
>TRBV19|TRBD1|TRBJ1-2
CASSIPGQAEGYGYTF
>TRBV10-3|-|TRBJ2-5
CAISESEGSGETQYF
>TRBV19|-|TRBJ1-2
CASSVQGLVDGYTF
>TRBV15|TRBD2|TRBJ2-5
CATSPLDLAGVETQYF
>TRBV5-1|-|TRBJ2-7
CASSLGTLPDEQYF
>TRBV28|TRBD1|TRBJ2-2
CAGRTGPTGELFF
>TRBV5-8|TRBD2|TRBJ2-1
CASSRRGEVEQFF
>TRBV11-2|-|TRBJ1-2
CASSLDGPIGYTF
>TRBV28|-|TRBJ2-7
CASSLRRATLPHEQYF
>TRBV4-1|-|TRBJ2-2
CASSQVGNTGELFF
>TRBV15|-|TRBJ1-2
CATSRAGGQADFNYGYTF
>TRBV16|-|TRBJ1-2
CASSQQGFDYGYTF
>TRBV27|-|TRBJ2-7
CASRSREPYEQYF
>TRBV19|-|TRBJ2-7
CASSITRSSYEQYF
>TRBV18|TRBD2|TRBJ2-1
CASSPAGTSGRILYNEQFF
>TRBV7-9|TRBD1|TRBJ1-4
CASSSKTGTNEKLFF
>TRBV21-1|-|TRBJ2-1
CASSRGQGLANEQFF
>TRBV5-6|TRBD1|TRBJ2-7
CASSRGQGGYEQYF
>TRBV7-9|-|TRBJ1-3
CASRPKTAIYF
>TRBV13|TRBD1|TRBJ2-5
CASSPQGALVQYF
>TRBV11-3|TRBD2|TRBJ2-5
CASSSRTSGGQETQYF
>TRBV27|-|TRBJ1-1
CASSTLGVGTEAFF
>TRBV7-9|-|TRBJ2-7
CASSTTEGYEQYF
>TRBV21-1|-|TRBJ2-7
CASSKIGASAEEPQEEQYF
>TRBV2|-|TRBJ1-5
CASSEPVSDQPQHF
>TRBV10-1|-|TRBJ2-7
CASSDLAREQYF
>TRBV19|-|TRBJ1-5
CASSRLLGGNQPQHF
>TRBV27|-|TRBJ2-2
CASSLGTGELFF
>TRBV6-1|-|TRBJ1-1
CASSEALWGVRTEAFF
>TRBV19|TRBD1|TRBJ2-1
CASNGQGAWNEQFF
>TRBV7-9|-|TRBJ2-3
CASSLVRPPTDTQYF
>TRBV27|-|TRBJ1-2
CASSLYPPNGYTF
>TRBV2|TRBD2|TRBJ2-1
CASTTWTSGKGYNEQFF
>TRBV29-1|-|TRBJ1-3
CSVWDPVAGSSGNTIYF
>TRBV11-2|-|TRBJ2-7
CASSPGLSYEQYF